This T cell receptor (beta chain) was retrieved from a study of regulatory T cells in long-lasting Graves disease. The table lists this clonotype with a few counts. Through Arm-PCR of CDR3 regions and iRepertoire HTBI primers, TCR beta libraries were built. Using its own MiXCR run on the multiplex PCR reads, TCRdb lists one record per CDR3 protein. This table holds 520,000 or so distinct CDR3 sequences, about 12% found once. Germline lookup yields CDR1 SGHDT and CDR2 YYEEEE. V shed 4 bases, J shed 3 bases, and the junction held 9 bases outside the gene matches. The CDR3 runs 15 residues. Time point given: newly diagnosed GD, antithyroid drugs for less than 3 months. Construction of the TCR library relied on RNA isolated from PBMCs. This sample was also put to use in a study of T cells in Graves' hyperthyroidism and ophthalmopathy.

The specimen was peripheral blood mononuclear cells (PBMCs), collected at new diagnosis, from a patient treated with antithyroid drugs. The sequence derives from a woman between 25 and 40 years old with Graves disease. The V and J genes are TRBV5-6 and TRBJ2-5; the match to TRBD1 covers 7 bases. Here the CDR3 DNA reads TGTGCCAGCAGCGCCAACAGGGGAATGAAAGAGACCCAGTACTTC. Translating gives CASSANRGMKETQYF.